These T cell receptor beta chains were read from a single sample in a study of cytomegalovirus exposure and HLA in healthy donors. Profiling relied on immunoSEQ multiplex PCR, and the TCRdb table lists in-frame clones only, not all of them. The sample has around 59,000 clones; 75% to 85% are singletons. The sequencing input was PBMCs. These receptors all stem from a human donor in good health. Each CDR3 is given with its conserved first and last residue. A D gene is named only where the DNA matches it firmly. Not all rows give a size; the values are once, few, many and, for expanded clones, a class.

>13|TRBJ2-5|-|TRBV29-1|-
TGCAGCGCCCCACTAGGTAGTTCAGAGACCCAGTACTTC
CSAPLGSSETQYF
>17|TRBJ2-6|-|TRBV2|-
TGTGCCAGCAGTGAAGACAGCCTCAACTCTGGGGCCAACGTCCTGACTTTC
CASSEDSLNSGANVLTF
>14|TRBJ2-1|TRBD1|TRBV5-1|-
TGCGCCAGCAGCCAAACGACAGGGAACAATGAGCAGTTCTTC
CASSQTTGNNEQFF
>17|TRBJ1-1|TRBD1|TRBV19|-
TGTGCCAGTAGTACCATAGGACAGGGTACCCTTGACACTGAAGCTTTCTTT
CASSTIGQGTLDTEAFF
>14|TRBJ2-7|TRBD1|TRBV27|once
TGTGCCAGCCTAAGTCTGGGACAGGACTACGAGCAGTACTTC
CASLSLGQDYEQYF
>12|TRBJ2-3|-|TRBV6-5|-
TGTGCCAGCAGTCCTCGGGTGGATACGCAGTATTTT
CASSPRVDTQYF
>14|TRBJ1-6|-|TRBV6-1|-
TGTGCCACCCCGAGAGGAGGGGAGAATTCACCCCTCCACTTT
CATPRGGENSPLHF
>16|TRBJ2-5|-|TRBV7-8|-
TGTGCCAGCAGCTTAAATTCGAGGGTCGTGCAAGAGACCCAGTACTTC
CASSLNSRVVQETQYF
>14|TRBJ1-6|-|TRBV6-1|-
TGTGCCAGCAGGGCCCCCCTTATTAATTCACCCCTCCACTTT
CASRAPLINSPLHF
>14|TRBJ2-3|-|TRBV11-3|-
TGTGCCAGCAGCTCGGGGGGCCTCACAGATACGCAGTATTTT
CASSSGGLTDTQYF
>14|TRBJ2-7|-|TRBV7-9|-
TGTGCCAGCAGCCCTGGGGGCTTAGGGAGCGAGCAGTACTTC
CASSPGGLGSEQYF
>13|TRBJ2-7|-|TRBV10-3|-
TGTGCCATCAGTGACCAACAGGGCTACGAGCAGTACTTC
CAISDQQGYEQYF
>15|TRBJ1-4|-|TRBV6-1|-
TGTGCCAGCAGTATACAGGACAGAACTAATGAAAAACTGTTTTTT
CASSIQDRTNEKLFF
>15|TRBJ2-7|-|TRBV12-2|-
TGTGCAAGTCGCACAGGGACAGGGGAATCCTACGAGCAGTACTTC
CASRTGTGESYEQYF
>15|TRBJ2-1|-|TRBV7-2|-
TGTGCCAGCAGCTTAGCCAAGGTAGGGGGTGGTGAGCAGTTCTTC
CASSLAKVGGGEQFF
>18|TRBJ2-1|TRBD2|TRBV7-6|few
TGTGCCAGCAGCTCGACCCCAGGGGACAGCGGGAGGGCCGGTGAGCAGTTCTTC
CASSSTPGDSGRAGEQFF
>17|TRBJ1-2|TRBD1|TRBV19|-
TGTGCCAGTTCTTACTCCCGGGACAGGGAGTTATCGGGCGGCTACACCTTC
CASSYSRDRELSGGYTF
>13|TRBJ2-4|TRBD2|TRBV9|-
TGTGCCAGCAGCGGGACTAGCGGATGGGTTCAGTACTTC
CASSGTSGWVQYF
>14|TRBJ1-3|-|TRBV6-5|-
TGTGCCAGCAGTCCCGGTCGCGGCGGAAACACCATATATTTT
CASSPGRGGNTIYF
>13|TRBJ1-2|-|TRBV19|few
TGTGCCAGTAGTATTTTCGGAGGGGCTGGCTACACCTTC
CASSIFGGAGYTF
>14|TRBJ1-1|-|TRBV7-9|-
TGTGCCAGCAGCTGGTGGGGACTCTCTGCTGAAGCTTTCTTT
CASSWWGLSAEAFF
>16|TRBJ2-3|-|TRBV7-2|-
TGTGCCAGCAGCCCTAGCCGGCTGGCACGCACAGATACGCAGTATTTT
CASSPSRLARTDTQYF
>12|TRBJ1-1|-|TRBV18|-
TGTGCCAGCTCACTGGCGGACACTGAAGCTTTCTTT
CASSLADTEAFF
>16|TRBJ2-4|TRBD1|TRBV5-5|-
TGTGCCAGCAGCTTGGGATCACAGGGGGTGGAGAACATTCAGTACTTC
CASSLGSQGVENIQYF
>13|TRBJ1-1|-|TRBV5-4|-
TGTGCCAGCAGCCCCGGGGGGCGGACTGAAGCTTTCTTT
CASSPGGRTEAFF
>13|TRBJ1-1|-|TRBV7-9|-
TGTGCCAGCAGCTTAGGGGCGAACACTGAAGCTTTCTTT
CASSLGANTEAFF
>16|TRBJ2-1|-|TRBV5-6|-
TGTGCCAGCAGCCCAGGGACTTCCAGCCTTTACAATGAGCAGTTCTTC
CASSPGTSSLYNEQFF
>15|TRBJ2-7|TRBD2|TRBV7-2|-
TGTGCCAGCAGCTTAGGGAGCGGGGGGACGAGGGAGCAGTACTTC
CASSLGSGGTREQYF
>14|TRBJ2-7|TRBD1|TRBV2|medium-sized
TGTGCCAACCCCTCCCGGGACAGGGGGTACGAGCAGTACTTC
CANPSRDRGYEQYF
>14|TRBJ2-3|-|TRBV7-9|once
TGTGCCAGCAGCTGGACAGATAGCACAGATACGCAGTATTTT
CASSWTDSTDTQYF
>15|TRBJ2-7|TRBD1|TRBV7-6|-
TGTGCCAGCAGCCGTCTCGGGACAGGGCCCTACGAGCAGTACTTC
CASSRLGTGPYEQYF
>15|TRBJ2-1|TRBD1|TRBV15|few
TGTGCCACCAGCAGAGAGGGACAGGGCTACAATGAGCAGTTCTTC
CATSREGQGYNEQFF
>14|TRBJ2-7|TRBD2|TRBV6-5|-
TGTGCCAGCATCAAGGCGGGAGGAGGGCACGAGCAGTACTTC
CASIKAGGGHEQYF
>14|TRBJ2-6|-|TRBV2|-
TGTGCCCGGAGGGGCCCCGGAGGGGCCAACGTCCTGACTTTC
CARRGPGGANVLTF
>15|TRBJ2-1|-|TRBV7-8|-
TGTGCCAGCAGCTTCCGTCCTAGTATCGGCCATGAGCAGTTCTTC
CASSFRPSIGHEQFF
>13|TRBJ2-7|TRBD2|TRBV7-9|once
TGTGCCAGTTCCCGGACTAGCGGCTACGAGCAGTACTTC
CASSRTSGYEQYF
>17|TRBJ2-3|TRBD2|TRBV7-2|-
TGTGCCAGCAGCTTAGGGTGGGGACTAGCGGGAGCAGATACGCAGTATTTT
CASSLGWGLAGADTQYF
>17|TRBJ2-1|-|TRBV7-3|-
TGTGCCAGCAGCTTAACGCCGAAACGGACAGCCTACAATGAGCAGTTCTTC
CASSLTPKRTAYNEQFF
>15|TRBJ2-1|-|TRBV5-1|-
TGCGCCAGCAGCTTGGACAGGAGCTCCTACAATGAGCAGTTCTTC
CASSLDRSSYNEQFF
>15|TRBJ2-7|TRBD2|TRBV7-8|-
TGTGCCAGCAGCGCGACTCCGAGCGGGAGCTACGAGCAGTACTTC
CASSATPSGSYEQYF
>14|TRBJ1-5|-|TRBV27|-
TGTGCCAGCAGCGGGTTGGACACAAATCAGCCCCAGCATTTT
CASSGLDTNQPQHF
>15|TRBJ2-3|TRBD2|TRBV29-1|-
TGCAGCGCCTTGACTAGCGGAACTAGCACAGATACGCAGTATTTT
CSALTSGTSTDTQYF
>15|TRBJ2-2|TRBD1|TRBV18|-
TGTGCCAGCTCACCACAGACAGGGTGGACCGGGGAGCTGTTTTTT
CASSPQTGWTGELFF
>15|TRBJ1-2|-|TRBV30|-
TGTGCCTGGAGTCGGCCCGCAGGGGCTAACTATGGCTACACCTTC
CAWSRPAGANYGYTF
>14|TRBJ2-1|-|TRBV2|-
TGTGCCAGCAGTGAGCGGGTCGTCTTCGGAGAGCAGTTCTTC
CASSERVVFGEQFF
>13|TRBJ2-7|TRBD2|TRBV27|-
TGTGCCAGCTGGACTAGCGGGAGCTACGAGCAGTACTTC
CASWTSGSYEQYF
>14|TRBJ1-5|-|TRBV19|-
TGTGCCAGTAGTGAGGCAGGGTTTTATCAGCCCCAGCATTTT
CASSEAGFYQPQHF
>12|TRBJ1-1|-|TRBV7-9|-
TGTGCCAGCAGCCTCGGGATTCATGAAGCTTTCTTT
CASSLGIHEAFF
>14|TRBJ2-7|TRBD1|TRBV7-9|-
TGTTCCAGCAGCTTGACAGGGGACGACTACGAGCAGTACTTC
CSSSLTGDDYEQYF
>15|TRBJ2-3|-|TRBV30|-
TGTGCCTGGAGTGTCATGGGACTCGACACAGATACGCAGTATTTT
CAWSVMGLDTDTQYF
>16|TRBJ2-1|-|TRBV25-1|-
TGTGCCAGCAGTGAAGAAGGGACACCCTCCTACAATGAGCAGTTCTTC
CASSEEGTPSYNEQFF
>14|TRBJ1-2|TRBD1|TRBV9|-
TGTGCCAGCAGCGTAAACGGGCAGGGGGATGGCTACACCTTC
CASSVNGQGDGYTF
>16|TRBJ2-1|TRBD2|TRBV7-8|few
TGTGCCAGCAGCTTAGAATTCGGGACTAGCGGCAATGAGCAGTTCTTC
CASSLEFGTSGNEQFF
>14|TRBJ2-5|-|TRBV4-3|-
TGCGCCAGCAGCCAAGGGTTCCAGGGAGAGACCCAGTACTTC
CASSQGFQGETQYF
>13|TRBJ2-1|-|TRBV6-4|few
TGTGCCAGCAGTTTGAGCCTCTACAATGAGCAGTTCTTC
CASSLSLYNEQFF
>11|TRBJ1-2|TRBD1|TRBV30|few
TGTGCCGTAGGGACAGGGCTAGGCTACACCTTC
CAVGTGLGYTF
>13|TRBJ2-7|-|TRBV19|once
TGTGCCACGGCGGGACGGAGCTCCTACGAGCAGTACTTC
CATAGRSSYEQYF
>18|TRBJ1-1|TRBD1|TRBV4-2|-
TGTGCCAGCAGCCAAGATAGTCTGACAGGGCCTGGGAACACTGAAGCTTTCTTT
CASSQDSLTGPGNTEAFF
>13|TRBJ2-7|TRBD1|TRBV15|-
TGTGCCACAGCTGGGACAGGAGCCTACGAGCAGTACTTC
CATAGTGAYEQYF